Reported below is one T cell receptor (beta chain). Its antigen remains unidentified. The data belong to a study of shared clonotypes between healthy human individuals. The CDR3 is made up of 16 amino acids. Germline CDR1 and CDR2: KGHSH and LQKENI. With 3 bases clipped from V and 1 base from J, the junction kept 6 bases outside the gene matches. Clones were sequenced by immunoSEQ multiplex PCR, and TCRdb holds only the in-frame ones, with some missing. This sample has about 2 million clones; 85% to 95% occur once, and the top ten carry more than 0.1%. General observations from the study: Generation probability values for non-shared clonotypes were lower than those for clonotypes shared by all four donors. Clonotype sharing among donors, it was expected, would be affected by sequencing depth.

The receptor's source is a man between 18 and 29 years old in good health. The source material was naive CD4+ T cells sorted from blood. The subset here: CD45RA+ positively selected. The chain uses TRBV18 and TRBJ2-3, with 8 bases aligning to TRBD2. The chain's CDR3 is CASSPFPGRGTDTQYF. In DNA, the CDR3 is TGTGCCAGCTCACCCTTCCCCGGGAGGGGCACAGATACGCAGTATTTT.